This TCR beta chain was identified during a study of cytomegalovirus exposure and HLA in healthy donors. Overall study results and limits: Most subjects had HLA-A and HLA-B alleles reportedly predicted accurately by TCR beta sequences. When analyzed later, the rates of TCR association showed variation by HLA locus, with DRB1 the most and HLA-C the fewest. Researchers reported that a few CMV-associated chains were confirmed in vitro as CMV antigen-specific. Earlier analysis found most TCR beta V segments productive about 90% or about 30% of the time.

As to this clone: Antigen unknown.

The PCR used 60 Vbeta and 13 Jbeta primers. Assay: immunoSEQ multiplex PCR; the TCRdb copy retains only in-frame clones and omits some. This sample has nearly 110,000 clones, with less than 80% found just once. Material: PBMCs. The clonotype comes from a man between 60 and 75 years old in good health and CMV-seronegative.

For the CDR3, the DNA is TGTGCCAGCAGTGCCTTCGCACAGCTGGGGAACACTGAAGCTTTCTTT. It codes for CASSAFAQLGNTEAFF. The chain joins TRBV6-1 to TRBJ1-1, with no clear D. This CDR3 is 16 amino acids long. Germline V gene data show CDR1 as MNHNS and CDR2 as SASEGT. Trimming removed 4 bases at V and 1 base at J, with 16 bases between.